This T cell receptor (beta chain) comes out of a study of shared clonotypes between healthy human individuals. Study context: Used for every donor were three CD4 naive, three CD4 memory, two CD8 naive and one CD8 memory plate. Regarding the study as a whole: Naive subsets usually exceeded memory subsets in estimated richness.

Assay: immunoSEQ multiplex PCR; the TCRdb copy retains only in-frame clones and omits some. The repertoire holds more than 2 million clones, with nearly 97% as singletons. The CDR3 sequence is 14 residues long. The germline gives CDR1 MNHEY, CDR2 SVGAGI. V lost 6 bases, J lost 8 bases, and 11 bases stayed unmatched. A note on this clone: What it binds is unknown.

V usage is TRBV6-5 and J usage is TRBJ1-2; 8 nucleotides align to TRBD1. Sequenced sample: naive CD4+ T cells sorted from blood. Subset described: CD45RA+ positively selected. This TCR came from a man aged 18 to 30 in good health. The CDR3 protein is CASRQDRAAGGYTF. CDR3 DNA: TGTGCCAGCAGGCAGGACAGGGCGGCCGGGGGCTACACCTTC.